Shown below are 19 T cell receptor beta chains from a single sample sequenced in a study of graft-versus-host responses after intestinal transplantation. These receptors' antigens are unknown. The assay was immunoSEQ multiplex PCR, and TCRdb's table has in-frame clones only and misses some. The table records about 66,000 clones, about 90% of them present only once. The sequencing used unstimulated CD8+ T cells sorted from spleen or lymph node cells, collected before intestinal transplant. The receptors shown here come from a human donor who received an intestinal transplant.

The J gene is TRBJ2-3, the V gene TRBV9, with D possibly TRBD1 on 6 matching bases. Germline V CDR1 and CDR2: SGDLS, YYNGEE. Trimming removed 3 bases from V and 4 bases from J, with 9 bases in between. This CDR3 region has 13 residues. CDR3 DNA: TGTGCCAGCAGCGATGGGGGCCCAGATACGCAGTATTTT. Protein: CASSDGGPDTQYF.

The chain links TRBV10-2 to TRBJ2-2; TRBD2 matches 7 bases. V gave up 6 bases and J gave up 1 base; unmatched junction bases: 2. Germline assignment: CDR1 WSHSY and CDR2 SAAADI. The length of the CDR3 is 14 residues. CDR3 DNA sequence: TGCGCCAGCAGCGGGGGGATGAACACCGGGGAGCTGTTTTTT. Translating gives CASSGGMNTGELFF.

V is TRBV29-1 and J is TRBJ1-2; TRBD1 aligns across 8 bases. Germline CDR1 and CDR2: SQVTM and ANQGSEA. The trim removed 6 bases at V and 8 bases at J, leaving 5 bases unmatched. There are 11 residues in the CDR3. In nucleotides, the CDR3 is TGCAGCGTCCCTTACAGGGGGGGCTACACCTTC. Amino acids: CSVPYRGGYTF.

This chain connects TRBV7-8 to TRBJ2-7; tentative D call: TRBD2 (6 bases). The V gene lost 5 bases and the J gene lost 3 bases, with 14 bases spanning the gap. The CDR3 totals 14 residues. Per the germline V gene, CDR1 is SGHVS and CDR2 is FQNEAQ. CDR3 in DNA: TGTGCCAGCAGCCCTGGGGGGATCAACTACGAGCAGTACTTC. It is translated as CASSPGGINYEQYF.

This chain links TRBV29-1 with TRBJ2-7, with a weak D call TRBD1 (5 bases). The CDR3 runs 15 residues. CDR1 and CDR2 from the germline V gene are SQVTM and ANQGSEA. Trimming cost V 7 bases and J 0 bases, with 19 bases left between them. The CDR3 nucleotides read TGCAGCGCATCGCCGACGGCCCAGGGCTCCTACGAGCAGTACTTC. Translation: CSASPTAQGSYEQYF.

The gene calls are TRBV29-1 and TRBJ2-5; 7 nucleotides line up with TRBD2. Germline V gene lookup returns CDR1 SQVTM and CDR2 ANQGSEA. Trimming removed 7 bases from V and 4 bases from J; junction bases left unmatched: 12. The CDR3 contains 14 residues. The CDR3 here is CSALGGNEVETQYF. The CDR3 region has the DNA TGCAGCGCCCTGGGGGGGAATGAGGTAGAGACCCAGTACTTC.

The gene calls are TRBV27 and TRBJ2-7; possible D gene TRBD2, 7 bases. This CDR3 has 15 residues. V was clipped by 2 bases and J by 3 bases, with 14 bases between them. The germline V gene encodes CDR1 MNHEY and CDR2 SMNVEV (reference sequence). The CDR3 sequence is CASSLMEGGIYEQYF. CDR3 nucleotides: TGTGCCAGCAGTTTAATGGAGGGGGGGATCTACGAGCAGTACTTC.

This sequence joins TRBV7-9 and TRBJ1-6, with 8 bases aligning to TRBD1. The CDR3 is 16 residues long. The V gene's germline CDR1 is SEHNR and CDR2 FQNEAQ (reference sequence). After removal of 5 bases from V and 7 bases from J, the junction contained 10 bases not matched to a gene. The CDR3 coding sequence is TGTGCCAGCAGCCATCTTCCGACAGGGGAGAATTCACCCCTCCACTTT. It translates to CASSHLPTGENSPLHF.

The CDR3 is CASSPLAGETRSYNEQFF. DNA for the CDR3: TGTGCCAGCTCACCTCTAGCGGGGGAGACCCGCTCCTACAATGAGCAGTTCTTC. J is TRBJ2-1 and V is TRBV18, with 10 bases matching TRBD2. CDR3 length: 18 residues. V lost 3 bases to trimming and J lost 0 bases; unmatched junction nucleotides: 8. Germline V lookup: CDR1 KGHSH, CDR2 LQKENI.

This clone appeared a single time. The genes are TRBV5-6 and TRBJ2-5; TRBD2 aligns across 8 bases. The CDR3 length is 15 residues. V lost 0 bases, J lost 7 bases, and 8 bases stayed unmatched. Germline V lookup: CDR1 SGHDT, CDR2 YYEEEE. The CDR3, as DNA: TGTGCCAGCAGCTTGGTTTCAGGGGCGGGGGGGACCCAGTACTTC. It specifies CASSLVSGAGGTQYF.

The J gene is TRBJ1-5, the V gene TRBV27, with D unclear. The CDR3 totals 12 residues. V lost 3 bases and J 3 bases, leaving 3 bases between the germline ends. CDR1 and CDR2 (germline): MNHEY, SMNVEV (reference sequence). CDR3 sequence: CASSFLNQPQHF. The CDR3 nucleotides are TGTGCCAGCAGTTTCCTCAATCAGCCCCAGCATTTT.

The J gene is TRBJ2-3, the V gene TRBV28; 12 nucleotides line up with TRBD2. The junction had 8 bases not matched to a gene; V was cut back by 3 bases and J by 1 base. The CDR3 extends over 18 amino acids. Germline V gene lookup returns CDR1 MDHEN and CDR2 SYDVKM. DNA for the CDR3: TGTGCCAGCAGTTTTACACTAGCGGGGGGTCGGGGCACAGATACGCAGTATTTT. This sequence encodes CASSFTLAGGRGTDTQYF.

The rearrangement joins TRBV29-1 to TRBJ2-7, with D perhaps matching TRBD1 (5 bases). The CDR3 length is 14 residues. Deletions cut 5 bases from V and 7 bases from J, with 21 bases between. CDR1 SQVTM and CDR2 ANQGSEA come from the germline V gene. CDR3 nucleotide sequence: TGCAGCGTTCCAGGAGTTTCAGGGTTGAGAGAGCAGTACTTC. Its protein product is CSVPGVSGLREQYF.

The CDR3 nucleotides read TGTGCCAGCAGCGCAGGGGGCTCTGGAAACACCATATATTTT. Translation: CASSAGGSGNTIYF. V gene TRBV6-6 combines with J gene TRBJ1-3; 7 bases line up with TRBD1. Germline V gene sequence: CDR1 MNHNY, CDR2 SVGAGI (reference sequence). This CDR3 has 14 residues. V lost 6 bases, J lost 0 bases, and 2 bases stayed unmatched.

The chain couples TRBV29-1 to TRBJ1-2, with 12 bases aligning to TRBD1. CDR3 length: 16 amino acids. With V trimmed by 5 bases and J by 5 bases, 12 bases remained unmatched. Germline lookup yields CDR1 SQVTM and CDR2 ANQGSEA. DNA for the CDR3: TGCAGCGTTCCCGGGACAGGGGGCGTCTATTGGTATGGCTACACCTTC. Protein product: CSVPGTGGVYWYGYTF.

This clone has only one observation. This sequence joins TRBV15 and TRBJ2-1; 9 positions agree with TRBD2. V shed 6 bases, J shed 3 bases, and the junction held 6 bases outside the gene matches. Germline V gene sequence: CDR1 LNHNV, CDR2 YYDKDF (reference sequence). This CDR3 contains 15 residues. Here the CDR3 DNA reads TGTGCCACCAGGGGCCAGCGGGGGGACTACAATGAGCAGTTCTTC. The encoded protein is CATRGQRGDYNEQFF.

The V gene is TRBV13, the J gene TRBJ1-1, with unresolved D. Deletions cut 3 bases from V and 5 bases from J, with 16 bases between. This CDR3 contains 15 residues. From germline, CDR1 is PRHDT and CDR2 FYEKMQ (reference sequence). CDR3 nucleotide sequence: TGTGCCAGCAGCTTTTTCCACACCTTCGGGACTGAAGCTTTCTTT. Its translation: CASSFFHTFGTEAFF.

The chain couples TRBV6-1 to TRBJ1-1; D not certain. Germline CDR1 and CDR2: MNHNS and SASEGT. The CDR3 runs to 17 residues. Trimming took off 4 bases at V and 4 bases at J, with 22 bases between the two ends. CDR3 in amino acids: CASSVVRDMMVGTEAFF. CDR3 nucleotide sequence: TGTGCCAGCAGTGTAGTCCGGGATATGATGGTTGGCACTGAAGCTTTCTTT.

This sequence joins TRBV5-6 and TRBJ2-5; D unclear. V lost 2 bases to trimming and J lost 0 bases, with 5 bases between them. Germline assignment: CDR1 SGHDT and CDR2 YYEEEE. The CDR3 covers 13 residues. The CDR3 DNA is TGTGCCAGCAGCTTCGAGTACCAAGAGACCCAGTACTTC. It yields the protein CASSFEYQETQYF.